A single T cell receptor beta chain is shown here with its context. This sample was taken from a study of shared clonotypes between healthy human individuals. The method was immunoSEQ multiplex PCR; TCRdb's version includes in-frame clones alone and lacks a portion of them. Of a few million clones listed, 80% to 95% were seen once; the top ten hold 0.37%. CD4+ cells were split into CD45RA+ naive and CD45RA-negative memory subsets. Trimming shortened V by 4 bases and J by 7 bases, and 18 bases separated the two germline ends. The V gene's germline CDR1 is SGHNT and CDR2 YYREEE (reference sequence). This CDR3 spans 15 amino acids.

J is TRBJ2-1 and V is TRBV5-4, with D perhaps matching TRBD1 (6 bases). The sequence derives from a man younger than 30 in good health. Some clones in this sample may be carry-over from other donors' samples. The sequencing sample was made of naive CD4+ T cells from PBMCs. The subset is: CD45RA+ positively selected. The CDR3 DNA reads as TGTGCCAGCAGCCAGAGACAGGAGGTTTGGAATGAGCAGTTCTTC. Its translation is CASSQRQEVWNEQFF.